This TCR beta chain was captured by sequencing in a study of blood T cells in healthy people across ages. General observations from the study: No conclusive comparison of naive versus antigen-experienced cells was possible with unsorted PBMCs. It was not known whether donors were CMV positive (a possible confounder of expanded clonotype changes). Older age went with lower TCR beta diversity per million T cells, in a roughly linear way.

Remarks on this clonotype: The target antigen is unknown. This may arise from a read error, as a much more abundant clone is one base away.

Germline-derived CDR1 and CDR2 are MDHEN and SYDVKM. The CDR3 is 15 residues long. Trimming took 5 bases from V and 7 from J, leaving 21 bases between them. Primers used in a second PCR of roughly 7 to 12 cycles were a sample-barcoded 5' primer and a J-beta primer mix. TCRdb processed the 5' RACE reads anew with MiXCR; each CDR3 protein has one entry. The sample lists hundreds of thousands of distinct CDR3 sequences; roughly 32% were seen once. This clonotype was obtained from a woman older than 75 in good health. Sequences were obtained from blood. This chain joins TRBV28 and TRBJ2-7; possibly TRBD1 or TRBD2 for D (5 bases each). The CDR3 here is CASSPRGGAVEEQYF. CDR3 in DNA: TGTGCCAGCAGTCCGCGTGGGGGAGCAGTAGAGGAGCAGTACTTC. Supplemented by reference TRBV28 and TRBJ2-7, the full variable domain reads DVKVTQSSRYLVKRTGEKVFLECVQDMDHENMFWYRQDPGLGLRLIYFSYDVKMKEKGDIPEGYSVSREKKERFSLILESASTNQTSMYLCASSPRGGAVEEQYFGPGTRLTVT.